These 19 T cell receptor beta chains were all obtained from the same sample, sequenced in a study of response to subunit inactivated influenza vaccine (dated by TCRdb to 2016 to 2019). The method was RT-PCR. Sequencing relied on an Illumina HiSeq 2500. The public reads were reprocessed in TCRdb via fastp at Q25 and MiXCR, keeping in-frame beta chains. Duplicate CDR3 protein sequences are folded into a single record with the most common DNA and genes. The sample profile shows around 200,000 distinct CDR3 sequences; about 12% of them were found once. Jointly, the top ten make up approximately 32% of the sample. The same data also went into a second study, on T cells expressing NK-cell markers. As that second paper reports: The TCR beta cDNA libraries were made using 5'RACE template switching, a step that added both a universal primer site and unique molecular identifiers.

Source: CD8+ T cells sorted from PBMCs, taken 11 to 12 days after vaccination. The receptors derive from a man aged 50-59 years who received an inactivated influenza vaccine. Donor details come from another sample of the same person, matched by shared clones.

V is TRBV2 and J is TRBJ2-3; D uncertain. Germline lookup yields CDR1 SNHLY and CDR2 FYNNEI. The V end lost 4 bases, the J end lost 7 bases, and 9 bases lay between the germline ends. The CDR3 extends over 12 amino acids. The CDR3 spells CASSGGSNTQYF. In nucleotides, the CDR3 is TGTGCCAGCAGTGGTGGCTCTAATACGCAGTATTTT.

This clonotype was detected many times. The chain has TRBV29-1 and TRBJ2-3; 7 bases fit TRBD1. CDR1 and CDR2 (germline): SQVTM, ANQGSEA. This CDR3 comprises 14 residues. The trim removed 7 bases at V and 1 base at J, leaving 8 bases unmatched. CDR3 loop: CSATGALGTDTQYF. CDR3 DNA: TGCAGCGCCACAGGGGCTTTGGGCACAGATACGCAGTATTTT.

The CDR3 protein is CASSFPRNGAGELFF. CDR3 bases: TGTGCCAGCAGTTTTCCCCGGAACGGCGCCGGGGAGCTGTTTTTT. The genes are TRBV28 and TRBJ2-2; D gene uncertain. The CDR3 length is 15 residues. CDR1 MDHEN and CDR2 SYDVKM come from the germline V gene. V was clipped by 3 bases and J by 6 bases, with 14 bases between them.

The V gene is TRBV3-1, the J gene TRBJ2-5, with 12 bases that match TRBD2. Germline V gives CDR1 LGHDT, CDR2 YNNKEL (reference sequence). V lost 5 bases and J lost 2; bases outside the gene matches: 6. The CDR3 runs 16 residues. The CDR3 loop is CASSGPTSGRQETQYF. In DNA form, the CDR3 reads TGTGCCAGCAGCGGACCGACTAGCGGGAGACAAGAGACCCAGTACTTC.

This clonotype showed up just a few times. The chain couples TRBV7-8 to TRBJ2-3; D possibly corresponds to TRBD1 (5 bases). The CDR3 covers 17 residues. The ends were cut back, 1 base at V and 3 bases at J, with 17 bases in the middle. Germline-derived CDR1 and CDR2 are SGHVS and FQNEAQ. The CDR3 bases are TGTGCCAGCAGCTTAGTTGGTGGCAGGGAATGGACAGATACGCAGTATTTT. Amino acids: CASSLVGGREWTDTQYF.

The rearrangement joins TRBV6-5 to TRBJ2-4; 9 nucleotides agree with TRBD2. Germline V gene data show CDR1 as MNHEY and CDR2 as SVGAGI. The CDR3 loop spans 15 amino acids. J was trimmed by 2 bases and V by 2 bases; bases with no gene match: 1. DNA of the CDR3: TGTGCCAGCAGTTACACTAGCGGGCCCAAAAACATTCAGTACTTC. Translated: CASSYTSGPKNIQYF.

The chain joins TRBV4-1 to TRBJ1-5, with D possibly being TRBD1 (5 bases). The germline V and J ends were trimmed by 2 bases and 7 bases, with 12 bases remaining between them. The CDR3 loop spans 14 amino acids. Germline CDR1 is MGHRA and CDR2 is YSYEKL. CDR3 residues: CASSQSETEQPQHF. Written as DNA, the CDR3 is TGCGCCAGCAGCCAAAGTGAGACAGAACAGCCCCAGCATTTT.

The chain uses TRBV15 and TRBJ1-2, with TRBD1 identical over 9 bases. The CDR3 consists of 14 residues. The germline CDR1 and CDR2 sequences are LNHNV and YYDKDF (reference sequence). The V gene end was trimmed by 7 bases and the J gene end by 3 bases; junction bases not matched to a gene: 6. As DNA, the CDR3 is TGTGCCACCACCTCGGGACAGGGAGACTATGGCTACACCTTC. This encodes CATTSGQGDYGYTF.

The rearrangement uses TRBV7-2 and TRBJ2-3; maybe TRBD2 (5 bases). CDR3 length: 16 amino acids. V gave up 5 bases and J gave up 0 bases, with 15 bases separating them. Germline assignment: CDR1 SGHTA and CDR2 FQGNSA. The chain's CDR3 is CASSRWRTGSTDTQYF. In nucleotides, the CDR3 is TGTGCCAGCAGCAGATGGAGGACCGGGAGCACAGATACGCAGTATTTT.

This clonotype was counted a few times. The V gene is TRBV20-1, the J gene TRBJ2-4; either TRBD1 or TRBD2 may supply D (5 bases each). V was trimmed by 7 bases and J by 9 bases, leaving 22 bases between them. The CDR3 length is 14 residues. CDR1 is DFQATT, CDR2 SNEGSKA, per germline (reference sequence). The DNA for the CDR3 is TGCAGTGGTGGTGATAGGGGAATGAGGGCCATTCAGTACTTC. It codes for CSGGDRGMRAIQYF.

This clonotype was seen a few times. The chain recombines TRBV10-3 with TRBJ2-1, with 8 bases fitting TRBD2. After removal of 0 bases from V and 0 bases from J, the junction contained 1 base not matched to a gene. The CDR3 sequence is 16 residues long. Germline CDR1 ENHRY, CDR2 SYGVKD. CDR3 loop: CAISESLAASYNEQFF. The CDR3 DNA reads TGTGCCATCAGTGAGTCACTAGCGGCCTCCTACAATGAGCAGTTCTTC.

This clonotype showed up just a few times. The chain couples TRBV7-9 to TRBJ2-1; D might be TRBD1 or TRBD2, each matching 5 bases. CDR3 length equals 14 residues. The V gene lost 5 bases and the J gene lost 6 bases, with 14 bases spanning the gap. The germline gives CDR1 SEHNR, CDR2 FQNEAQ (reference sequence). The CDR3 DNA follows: TGTGCCAGCAGCCTGCTCTTGGGGGTCAATGAGCAGTTCTTC. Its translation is CASSLLLGVNEQFF.

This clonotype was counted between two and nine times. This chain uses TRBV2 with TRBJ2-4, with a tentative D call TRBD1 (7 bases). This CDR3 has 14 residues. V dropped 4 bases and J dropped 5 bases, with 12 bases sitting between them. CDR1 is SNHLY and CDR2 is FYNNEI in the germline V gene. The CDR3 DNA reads TGTGCCAGCAGTGTTCAGGGGGGCGAAAACATTCAGTACTTC. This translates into CASSVQGGENIQYF.

CDR3 sequence: CASSYSTGESAYEQYF. The CDR3 DNA follows: TGTGCCAGCAGTTACTCGACAGGGGAAAGCGCCTACGAGCAGTACTTC. The chain joins TRBV6-5 to TRBJ2-7; TRBD1 aligns across 8 bases. Per germline, CDR1 MNHEY and CDR2 SVGAGI. V shed 0 bases and J 2 bases; nucleotides not matched to a gene: 6. The CDR3 contains 16 residues.

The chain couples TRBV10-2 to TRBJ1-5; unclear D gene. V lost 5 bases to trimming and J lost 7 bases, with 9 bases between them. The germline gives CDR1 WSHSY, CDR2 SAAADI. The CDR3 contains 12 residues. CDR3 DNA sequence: TGCGCCAGCAGTATGGATATCCAGCCCCAGCATTTT. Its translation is CASSMDIQPQHF.

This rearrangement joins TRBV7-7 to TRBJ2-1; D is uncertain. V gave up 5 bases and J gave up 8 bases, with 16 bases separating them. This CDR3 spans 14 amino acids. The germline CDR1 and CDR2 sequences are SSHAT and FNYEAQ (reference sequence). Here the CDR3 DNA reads TGTGCCAGCAGCCTTGGGCGTGGGTCCGATGAGCAGTTCTTC. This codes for CASSLGRGSDEQFF.

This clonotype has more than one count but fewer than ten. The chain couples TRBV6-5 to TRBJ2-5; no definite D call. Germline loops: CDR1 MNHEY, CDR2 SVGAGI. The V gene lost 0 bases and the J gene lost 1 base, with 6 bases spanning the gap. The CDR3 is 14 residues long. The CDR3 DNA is TGTGCCAGCAGTTACTCCAGGAGCCAAGAGACCCAGTACTTC. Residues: CASSYSRSQETQYF.

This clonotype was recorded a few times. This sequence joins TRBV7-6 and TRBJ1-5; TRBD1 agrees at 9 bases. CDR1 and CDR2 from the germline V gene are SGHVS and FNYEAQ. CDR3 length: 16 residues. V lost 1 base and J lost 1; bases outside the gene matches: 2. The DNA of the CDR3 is TGTGCCAGCAGCTTAGAACAGGGGGCCAGCAATCAGCCCCAGCATTTT. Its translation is CASSLEQGASNQPQHF.

The CDR3 loop reads CASSSPGGGITDTQYF. The CDR3 DNA reads as TGTGCCAGCAGCTCCCCGGGGGGGGGGATCACAGATACGCAGTATTTT. The chain recombines TRBV5-5 with TRBJ2-3, with 8 bases identical to TRBD2. Germline assignment: CDR1 SGHKS and CDR2 YYEKEE (reference sequence). There are 16 residues in the CDR3. V lost 3 bases, J lost 2 bases, and 8 bases stayed unmatched.